The present T cell receptor beta chain was sequenced within a study of cytomegalovirus exposure and HLA in healthy donors. This CDR3 has 14 amino acids. Trimming stripped 4 bases from V and 4 bases from J, with 10 bases between. From germline, CDR1 is MRHNA and CDR2 SNTAGT. PCR used 60 Vbeta primers and 13 Jbeta primers. Sequencing was performed with immunoSEQ multiplex PCR; in TCRdb, only in-frame clones are kept and a portion is missing. The repertoire includes hundreds of thousands of clones, about three quarters of them detected once, and over 1.5% sits in the top ten. This clone has only one observation.

What was sequenced was PBMCs. The chain has TRBV6-4 and TRBJ2-2; D ambiguous. The clonotype comes from a male donor in good health and CMV-seronegative. The chain's CDR3 is CASSVRVFTGELFF. The CDR3 coding sequence is TGTGCCAGCAGTGTACGGGTCTTCACCGGGGAGCTGTTTTTT.